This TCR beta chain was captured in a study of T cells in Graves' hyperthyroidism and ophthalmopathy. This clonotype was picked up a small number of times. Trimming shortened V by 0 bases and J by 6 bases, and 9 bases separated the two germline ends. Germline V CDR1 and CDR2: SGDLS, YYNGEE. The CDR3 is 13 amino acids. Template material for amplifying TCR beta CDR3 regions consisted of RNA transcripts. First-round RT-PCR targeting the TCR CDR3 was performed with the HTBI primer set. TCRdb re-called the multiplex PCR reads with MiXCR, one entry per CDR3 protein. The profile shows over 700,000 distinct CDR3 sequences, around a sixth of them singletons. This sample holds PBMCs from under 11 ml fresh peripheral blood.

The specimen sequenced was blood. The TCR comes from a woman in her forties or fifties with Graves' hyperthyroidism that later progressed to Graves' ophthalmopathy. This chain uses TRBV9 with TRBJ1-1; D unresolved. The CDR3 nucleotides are TGTGCCAGCAGCGTAGGGGGAGGGCCTGAAGCTTTCTTT. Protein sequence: CASSVGGGPEAFF.